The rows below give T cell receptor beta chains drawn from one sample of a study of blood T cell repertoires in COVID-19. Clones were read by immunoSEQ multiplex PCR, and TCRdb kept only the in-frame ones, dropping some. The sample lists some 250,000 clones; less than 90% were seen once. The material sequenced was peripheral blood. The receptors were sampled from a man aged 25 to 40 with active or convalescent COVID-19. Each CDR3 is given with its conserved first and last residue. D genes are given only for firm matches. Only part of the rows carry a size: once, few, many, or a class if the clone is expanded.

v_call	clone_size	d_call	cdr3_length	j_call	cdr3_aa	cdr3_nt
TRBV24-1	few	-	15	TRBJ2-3	CATSDYRDSTDTQYF	TGTGCCACCAGTGATTACCGGGACTCCACAGATACGCAGTATTTT
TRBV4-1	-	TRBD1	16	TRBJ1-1	CASSNGAGGRNTEAFF	TGCGCCAGCAGTAACGGCGCAGGGGGCAGGAACACTGAAGCTTTCTTT
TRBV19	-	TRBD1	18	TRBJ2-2	CASSRGQGAAEYTGELFF	TGTGCCAGTAGTCGGGGACAGGGGGCCGCCGAGTACACCGGGGAGCTGTTTTTT
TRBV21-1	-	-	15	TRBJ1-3	CASSKLSDRGNTIYF	TGTGCCAGCAGCAAGCTTTCAGACAGGGGAAACACCATATATTTT
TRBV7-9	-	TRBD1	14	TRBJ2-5	CASSPQGAGETQYF	TGTGCCAGCAGCCCACAGGGGGCTGGAGAGACACAGTACTTC
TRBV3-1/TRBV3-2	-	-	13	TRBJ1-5	CASSQVPEGPQHF	TGTGCCAGCAGCCAAGTTCCAGAGGGGCCCCAGCATTTT
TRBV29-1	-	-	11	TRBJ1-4	CSGWGGEKLFF	TGCAGCGGGTGGGGAGGGGAAAAACTGTTTTTT
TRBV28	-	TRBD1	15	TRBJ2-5	CASSLTGGGQETQYF	TGTGCCAGCAGTTTGACAGGGGGCGGACAAGAGACCCAGTACTTC
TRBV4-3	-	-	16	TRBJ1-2	CASSPSLQVANYGYTF	TGCGCCAGCAGCCCCTCCCTCCAGGTAGCTAACTATGGCTACACCTTC
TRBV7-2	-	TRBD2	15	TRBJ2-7	CASSLAGGTNYEQYF	TGTGCCAGCAGCTTAGCGGGGGGGACTAACTACGAGCAGTACTTC
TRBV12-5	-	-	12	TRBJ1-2	CASGLELYGYTF	TGTGCTAGTGGTTTGGAACTTTATGGCTACACCTTC
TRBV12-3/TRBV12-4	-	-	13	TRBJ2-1	CASSNQDSHEQFF	TGTGCCAGCAGTAACCAAGATAGCCATGAGCAGTTCTTC
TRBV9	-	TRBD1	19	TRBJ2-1	CASSVAIVPGQSFDNEQFF	TGTGCCAGCAGCGTAGCGATCGTTCCGGGACAGTCTTTTGACAATGAGCAGTTCTTC
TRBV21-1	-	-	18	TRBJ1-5	CASRQPGQRLHDNQPQHF	TGTGCCAGCAGGCAACCGGGACAGCGCCTTCATGACAATCAGCCCCAGCATTTT
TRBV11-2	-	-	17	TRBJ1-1	CASSLESRRHENTEAFF	TGTGCCAGCAGCTTAGAATCTAGGCGGCATGAGAACACTGAAGCTTTCTTT
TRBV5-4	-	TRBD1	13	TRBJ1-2	CASSKQGGEGYTF	TGTGCCAGCTCCAAACAGGGGGGAGAGGGCTACACCTTC
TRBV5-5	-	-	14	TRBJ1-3	CASSRQPSGNTIYF	TGTGCCAGCAGCCGACAGCCCTCTGGAAACACCATATATTTT
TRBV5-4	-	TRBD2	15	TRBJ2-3	CASRRGGFSTDTQYF	TGTGCCAGCAGGCGCGGGGGGTTTAGCACAGATACGCAGTATTTT
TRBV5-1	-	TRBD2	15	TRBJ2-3	CASSLLGLATDTQYF	TGCGCCAGCAGCTTGTTGGGACTAGCAACAGATACGCAGTATTTT
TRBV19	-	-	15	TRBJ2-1	CASSIGAAPGNEQFF	TGTGCCAGTAGTATAGGCGCGGCCCCGGGGAATGAGCAGTTCTTC
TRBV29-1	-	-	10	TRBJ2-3	CSVVSDTQYF	TGCAGCGTTGTTTCGGATACGCAGTATTTT
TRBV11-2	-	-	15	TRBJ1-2	CASSLGGVNSYGYTF	TGTGCCAGCAGCTTAGGGGGGGTAAACTCCTATGGCTACACCTTC
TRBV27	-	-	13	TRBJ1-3	CASSLGSGNTIYF	TGTGCCAGCAGTCTCGGCTCTGGAAACACCATATATTTT
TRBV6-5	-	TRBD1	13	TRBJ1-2	CASIWDRTYGYTF	TGTGCCAGTATCTGGGACAGGACCTATGGCTACACCTTC
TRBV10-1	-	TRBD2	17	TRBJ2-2	CASSERAGGLYTGELFF	TGCGCCAGCAGTGAAAGAGCGGGGGGCCTTTACACCGGGGAGCTGTTTTTT
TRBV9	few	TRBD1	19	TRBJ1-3	CASSVVDRGPRTSGNTIYF	TGTGCCAGCAGCGTAGTGGACAGGGGGCCAAGAACCTCTGGAAACACCATATATTTT
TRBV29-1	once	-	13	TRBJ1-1	CSVQRGGGAEAFF	TGCAGCGTCCAAAGGGGGGGAGGTGCTGAAGCTTTCTTT
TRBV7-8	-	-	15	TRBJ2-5	CASSLNVGAQETQYF	TGTGCCAGCAGCTTAAACGTGGGGGCACAAGAGACCCAGTACTTC
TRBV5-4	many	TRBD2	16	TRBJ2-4	CASSLPSGGARDIQYF	TGTGCCAGCAGCTTGCCTAGCGGGGGGGCCAGGGACATTCAGTACTTC
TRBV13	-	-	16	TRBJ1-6	CASSLRAGAANSPLHF	TGTGCCAGCAGCTTACGGGCGGGGGCAGCCAATTCACCCCTCCACTTT
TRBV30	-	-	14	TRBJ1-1	CAWSADIIYTEAFF	TGTGCCTGGAGCGCTGACATCATTTACACTGAAGCTTTCTTT
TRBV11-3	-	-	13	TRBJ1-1	CASSEHQNTEAFF	TGTGCCAGCAGTGAACACCAGAACACTGAAGCTTTCTTT
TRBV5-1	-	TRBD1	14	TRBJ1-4	CASSIDRGDEKLFF	TGCGCCAGCAGCATCGACAGGGGGGATGAAAAACTGTTTTTT
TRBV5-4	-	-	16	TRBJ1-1	CASSPEVRSQNTEAFF	TGTGCCAGCAGCCCCGAGGTTCGGTCGCAGAACACTGAAGCTTTCTTT
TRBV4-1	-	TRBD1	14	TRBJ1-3	CASSQLGGGNTIYF	TGCGCCAGCAGCCAGCTAGGGGGCGGAAACACCATATATTTT
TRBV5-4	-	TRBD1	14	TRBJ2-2	CASSSGDRAGELFF	TGTGCCAGCAGCTCCGGAGACAGGGCCGGGGAGCTGTTTTTT
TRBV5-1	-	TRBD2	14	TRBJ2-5	CASSLSGGKETQYF	TGCGCCAGCAGCTTAAGCGGGGGGAAAGAGACCCAGTACTTC
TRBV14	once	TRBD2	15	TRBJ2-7	CASSQGIAGVYEQYF	TGTGCCAGCAGCCAAGGTATAGCGGGGGTCTACGAGCAGTACTTC
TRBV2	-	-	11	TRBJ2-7	CASLLHYEQYF	TGTGCCAGTCTGTTACACTACGAGCAGTACTTC
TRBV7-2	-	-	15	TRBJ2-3	CASSAGGGRTDTQYF	TGTGCCAGCAGCGCAGGTGGGGGCCGCACAGATACGCAGTATTTT
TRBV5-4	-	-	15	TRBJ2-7	CASSSKGSLAYEQYF	TGTGCCAGCAGCTCCAAGGGGTCCCTTGCCTACGAGCAGTACTTC
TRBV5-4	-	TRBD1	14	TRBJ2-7	CASSSSPGQYWQYF	TGTGCCAGCAGCTCTTCACCGGGACAGTATTGGCAGTACTTC
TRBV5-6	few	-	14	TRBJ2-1	CASSGADSYNEQFF	TGTGCCAGCAGCGGAGCGGATTCCTACAATGAGCAGTTCTTC
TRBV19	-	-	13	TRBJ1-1	CASSPYGSPGAFF	TGTGCCAGTAGTCCCTACGGGTCACCTGGAGCTTTCTTT